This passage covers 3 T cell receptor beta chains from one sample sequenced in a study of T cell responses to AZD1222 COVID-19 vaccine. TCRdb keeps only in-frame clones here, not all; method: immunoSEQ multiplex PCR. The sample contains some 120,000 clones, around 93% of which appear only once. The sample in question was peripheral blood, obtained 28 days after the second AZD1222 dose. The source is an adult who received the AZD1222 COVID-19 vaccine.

CDR3: CASRVVGATNEKLFF. CDR3 DNA sequence: TGTGCCAGCAGAGTAGTGGGGGCAACTAATGAAAAACTGTTTTTT. The chain recombines TRBV2 with TRBJ1-4, with D possibly being TRBD1 (5 bases). The CDR3 spans 15 residues. Germline assignment: CDR1 SNHLY and CDR2 FYNNEI. The ends were cut back, 6 bases at V and 0 bases at J, with 11 bases in the middle.

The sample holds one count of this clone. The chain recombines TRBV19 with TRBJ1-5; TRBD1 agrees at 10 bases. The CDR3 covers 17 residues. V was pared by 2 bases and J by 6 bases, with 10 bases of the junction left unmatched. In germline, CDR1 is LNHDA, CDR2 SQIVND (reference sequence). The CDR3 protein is CASSIRGGTGVTQPQHF. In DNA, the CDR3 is TGTGCCAGTAGTATACGTGGGGGGACAGGGGTCACTCAGCCCCAGCATTTT.

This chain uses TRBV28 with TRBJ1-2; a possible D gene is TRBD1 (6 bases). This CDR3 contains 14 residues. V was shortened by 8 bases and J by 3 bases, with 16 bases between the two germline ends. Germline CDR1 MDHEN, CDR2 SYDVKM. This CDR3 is CASGSLQGDYGYTF. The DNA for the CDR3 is TGTGCCAGCGGTTCTTTACAGGGCGACTATGGCTACACCTTC.